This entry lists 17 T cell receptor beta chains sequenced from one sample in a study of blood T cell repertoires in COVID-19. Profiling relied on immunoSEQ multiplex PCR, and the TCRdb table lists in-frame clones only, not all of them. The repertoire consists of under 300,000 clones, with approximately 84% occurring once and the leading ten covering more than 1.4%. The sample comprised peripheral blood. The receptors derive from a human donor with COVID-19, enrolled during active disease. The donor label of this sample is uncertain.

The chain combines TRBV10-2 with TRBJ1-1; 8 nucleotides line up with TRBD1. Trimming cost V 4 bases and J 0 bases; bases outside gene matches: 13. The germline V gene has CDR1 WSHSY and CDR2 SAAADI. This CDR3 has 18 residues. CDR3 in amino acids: CASSGPSLTGALNTEAFF. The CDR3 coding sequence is TGCGCCAGCAGTGGGCCCTCTTTGACAGGGGCCTTGAACACTGAAGCTTTCTTT.

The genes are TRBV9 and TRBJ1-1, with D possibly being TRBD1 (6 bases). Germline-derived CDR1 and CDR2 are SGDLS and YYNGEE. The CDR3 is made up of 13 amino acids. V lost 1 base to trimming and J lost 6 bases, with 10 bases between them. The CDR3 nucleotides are TGTGCCAGCAGCGTATCTGGGGGCGCTGAAGCTTTCTTT. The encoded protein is CASSVSGGAEAFF.

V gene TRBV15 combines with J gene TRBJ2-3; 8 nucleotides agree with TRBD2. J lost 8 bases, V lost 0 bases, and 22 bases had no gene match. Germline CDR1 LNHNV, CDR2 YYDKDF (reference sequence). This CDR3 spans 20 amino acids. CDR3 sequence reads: CATSRDKSDASGPGFATQYF. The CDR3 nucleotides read TGTGCCACCAGCAGAGATAAAAGCGATGCTAGCGGGCCCGGATTTGCTACGCAGTATTTT.

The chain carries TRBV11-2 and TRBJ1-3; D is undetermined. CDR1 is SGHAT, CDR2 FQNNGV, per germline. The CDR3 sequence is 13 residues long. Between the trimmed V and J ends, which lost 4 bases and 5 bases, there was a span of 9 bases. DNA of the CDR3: TGTGCCAGCAGCTCCCAAGCCCGAAACACCATATATTTT. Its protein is CASSSQARNTIYF.

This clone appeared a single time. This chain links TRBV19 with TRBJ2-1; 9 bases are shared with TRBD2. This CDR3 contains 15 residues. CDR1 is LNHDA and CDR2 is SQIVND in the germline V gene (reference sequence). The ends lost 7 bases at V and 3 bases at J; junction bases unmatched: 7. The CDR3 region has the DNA TGTGCCAGTACAGAAGCGGGAGGCCTCTACAATGAGCAGTTCTTC. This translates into CASTEAGGLYNEQFF. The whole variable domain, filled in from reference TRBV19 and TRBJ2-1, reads DGGITQSPKYLFRKEGQNVTLSCEQNLNHDAMYWYRQDPGQGLRLIYYSQIVNDFQKGDIAEGYSVSREKKESFPLTVTSAQKNPTAFYLCASTEAGGLYNEQFFGPGTRLTVL.

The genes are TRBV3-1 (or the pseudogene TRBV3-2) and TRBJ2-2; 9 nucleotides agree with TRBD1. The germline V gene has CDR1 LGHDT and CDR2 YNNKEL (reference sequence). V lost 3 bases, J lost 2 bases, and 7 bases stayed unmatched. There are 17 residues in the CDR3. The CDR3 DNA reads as TGTGCCAGCAGCCAGGTTGAGGGACAGGGTAACACCGGGGAGCTGTTTTTT. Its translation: CASSQVEGQGNTGELFF.

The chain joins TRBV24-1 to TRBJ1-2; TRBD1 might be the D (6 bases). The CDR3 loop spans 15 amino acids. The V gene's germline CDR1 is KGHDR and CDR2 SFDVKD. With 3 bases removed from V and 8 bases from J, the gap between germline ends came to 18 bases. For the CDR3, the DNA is TGTGCCACCAGTGATCCTGCACGCGCGCAGGGGGGCTACACCTTC. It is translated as CATSDPARAQGGYTF.

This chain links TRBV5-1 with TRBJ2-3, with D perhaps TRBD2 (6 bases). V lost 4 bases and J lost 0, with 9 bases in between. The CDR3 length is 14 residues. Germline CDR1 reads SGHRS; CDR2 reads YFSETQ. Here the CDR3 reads CASSPEGSTDTQYF. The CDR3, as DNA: TGCGCCAGCAGCCCGGAGGGGAGCACAGATACGCAGTATTTT.

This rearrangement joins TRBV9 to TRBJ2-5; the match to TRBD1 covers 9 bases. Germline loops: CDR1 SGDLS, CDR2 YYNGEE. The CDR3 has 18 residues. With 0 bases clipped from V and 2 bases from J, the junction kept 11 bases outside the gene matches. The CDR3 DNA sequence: TGTGCCAGCAGCGTAGCTACGGGGGACAGGGCCCTACAAGAGACCCAGTACTTC. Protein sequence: CASSVATGDRALQETQYF. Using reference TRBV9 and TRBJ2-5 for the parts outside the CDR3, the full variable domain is DSGVTQTPKHLITATGQRVTLRCSPRSGDLSVYWYQQSLDQGLQFLIQYYNGEERAKGNILERFSAQQFPDLHSELNLSSLELGDSALYFCASSVATGDRALQETQYFGPGTRLLVL.

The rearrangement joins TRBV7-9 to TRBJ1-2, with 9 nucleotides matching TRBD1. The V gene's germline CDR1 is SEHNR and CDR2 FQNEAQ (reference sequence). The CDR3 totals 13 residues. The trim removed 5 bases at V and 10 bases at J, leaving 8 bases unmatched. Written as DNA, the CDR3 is TGTGCCAGCAGCCCTGGACAGGGGAGGCTCTACACCTTC. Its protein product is CASSPGQGRLYTF.

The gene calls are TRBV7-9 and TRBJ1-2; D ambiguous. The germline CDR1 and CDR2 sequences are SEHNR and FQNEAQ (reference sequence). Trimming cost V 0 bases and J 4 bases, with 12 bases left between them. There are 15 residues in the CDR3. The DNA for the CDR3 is TGTGCCAGCAGCTTAGCGTCCGGGGTTTTCTATGGCTACACCTTC. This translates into CASSLASGVFYGYTF.

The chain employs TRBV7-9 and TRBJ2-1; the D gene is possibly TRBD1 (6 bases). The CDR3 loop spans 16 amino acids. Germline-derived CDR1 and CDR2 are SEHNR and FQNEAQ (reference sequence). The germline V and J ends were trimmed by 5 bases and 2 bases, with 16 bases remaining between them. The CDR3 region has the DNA TGTGCCAGCAGCCCTCTCGGGACATACACCTACAATGAGCAGTTCTTC. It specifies CASSPLGTYTYNEQFF. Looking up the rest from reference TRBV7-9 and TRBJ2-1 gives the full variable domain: DTGVSQNPRHKITKRGQNVTFRCDPISEHNRLYWYRQTLGQGPEFLTYFQNEAQLEKSRLLSDRFSAERPKGSFSTLEIQRTEQGDSAMYLCASSPLGTYTYNEQFFGPGTRLTVL.

The CDR3 reads CASSIAAGADTQYF. The CDR3 DNA is TGTGCCAGTAGTATAGCGGCAGGGGCAGATACGCAGTATTTT. The chain uses TRBV19 and TRBJ2-3, with D possibly TRBD1 on 6 matching bases. The germline gives CDR1 LNHDA, CDR2 SQIVND (reference sequence). The CDR3 loop spans 14 amino acids. Trimming took off 1 base at V and 4 bases at J, with 9 bases between the two ends.

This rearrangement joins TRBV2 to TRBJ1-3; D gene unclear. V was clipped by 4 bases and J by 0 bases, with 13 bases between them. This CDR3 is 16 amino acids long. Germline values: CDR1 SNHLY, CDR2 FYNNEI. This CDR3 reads CASSASDSHSGNTIYF. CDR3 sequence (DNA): TGTGCCAGCAGTGCATCAGACTCCCACTCTGGAAACACCATATATTTT.

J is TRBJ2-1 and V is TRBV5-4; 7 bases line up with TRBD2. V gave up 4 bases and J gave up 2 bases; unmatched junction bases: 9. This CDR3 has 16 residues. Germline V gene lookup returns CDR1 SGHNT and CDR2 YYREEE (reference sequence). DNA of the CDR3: TGTGCCAGCAGCGACCCGACCGGGACTACCTACAATGAGCAGTTCTTC. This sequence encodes CASSDPTGTTYNEQFF.

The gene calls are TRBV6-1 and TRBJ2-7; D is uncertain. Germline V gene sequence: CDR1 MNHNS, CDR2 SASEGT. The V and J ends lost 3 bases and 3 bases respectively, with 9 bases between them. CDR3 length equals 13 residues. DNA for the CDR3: TGTGCCAGCAGTGACAGTATACGCTACGAGCAGTACTTC. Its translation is CASSDSIRYEQYF.

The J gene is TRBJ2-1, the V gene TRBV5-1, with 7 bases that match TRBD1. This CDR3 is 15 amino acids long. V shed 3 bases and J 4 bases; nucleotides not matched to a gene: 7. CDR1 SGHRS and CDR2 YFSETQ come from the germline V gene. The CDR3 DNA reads TGCGCCAGCAGCTCCACAGGGGTGTCGTACAATGAGCAGTTCTTC. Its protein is CASSSTGVSYNEQFF.